The 26 T cell receptor beta chains below were found in one sample sequenced in a study of cytotoxic CD8 clonotypes in ibrutinib-treated CLL. Profiling relied on immunoSEQ multiplex PCR, and the TCRdb table lists in-frame clones only, not all of them. The sample carries some 200,000 clones, roughly 72% recorded once. The source material was PBMCs, sampled after 24 months of ibrutinib treatment. The origin of the receptors is a human donor with chronic lymphocytic leukemia.

The genes are TRBV11-2 and TRBJ2-3; TRBD1 is a possible D gene (6 bases). CDR1 and CDR2 from the germline V gene are SGHAT and FQNNGV. The CDR3 is 15 residues long. V gave up 5 bases and J gave up 2 bases, with 14 bases separating them. The CDR3 sequence is CASSPWGRPTDTQYF. The CDR3 DNA follows: TGTGCCAGCAGCCCGTGGGGGCGGCCCACAGATACGCAGTATTTT.

The J gene is TRBJ1-2, the V gene TRBV5-1; TRBD1 might be the D (6 bases). V was clipped by 5 bases and J by 0 bases, with 11 bases between them. The V gene's germline CDR1 is SGHRS and CDR2 YFSETQ. The CDR3 has 14 residues. In nucleotides, the CDR3 is TGCGCCAGCAGTACCGGGACAACTAACTATGGCTACACCTTC. It codes for CASSTGTTNYGYTF.

The chain employs TRBV5-1 and TRBJ2-3; 9 bases are a match to TRBD1. CDR3 length equals 16 residues. The germline V gene encodes CDR1 SGHRS and CDR2 YFSETQ. V trimming: 2 bases; J trimming: 2 bases; junction bases outside the gene matches: 6. CDR3 residues: CASSFIGDRVTDTQYF. DNA for the CDR3: TGCGCCAGCAGCTTCATCGGGGACAGGGTCACAGATACGCAGTATTTT.

The chain has TRBV28 and TRBJ2-7; D is uncertain. Germline V gene lookup returns CDR1 MDHEN and CDR2 SYDVKM. Trimming left V 6 bases short and J 0 bases short, with 15 bases between. The CDR3 has 15 residues. CDR3 amino acids: CASSPTSANSYEQYF. DNA of the CDR3: TGTGCCAGCAGCCCCACCAGCGCTAACTCCTACGAGCAGTACTTC.

This sequence joins TRBV29-1 and TRBJ2-1; 10 nucleotides line up with TRBD2. CDR3 length: 15 residues. Germline V gene lookup returns CDR1 SQVTM and CDR2 ANQGSEA. The junction had 8 bases not matched to a gene; V was cut back by 6 bases and J by 3 bases. Written as DNA, the CDR3 is TGCAGCGTCCTGGAGGTAGCGGGAGGCTACAATGAGCAGTTCTTC. Its protein product is CSVLEVAGGYNEQFF.

Note on this clone: Other DNA sequences within the sample encode an identical CDR3. The chain is built from TRBV5-1 and TRBJ2-7; 13 nucleotides line up with TRBD2. This CDR3 has 15 amino acids. Unmatched junction bases numbered 0, after V lost 0 bases and J lost 3 bases. Germline V gene data show CDR1 as SGHRS and CDR2 as YFSETQ. The CDR3 sequence is CASSLGTSGSYEQYF. The CDR3 region has the DNA TGCGCCAGCAGCTTGGGGACTAGCGGGAGCTACGAGCAGTACTTC.

The chain links TRBV9 to TRBJ2-2; D remains ambiguous. Germline V CDR1 and CDR2: SGDLS, YYNGEE. The CDR3 runs to 15 residues. Trimming pared 0 bases from V and 5 bases from J, leaving 11 bases between. CDR3 sequence: CASSVVGTSTGELFF. For the CDR3, the DNA is TGTGCCAGCAGCGTAGTGGGCACATCTACCGGGGAGCTGTTTTTT.

This clone occurred a few times. The chain joins TRBV6-1 to TRBJ1-5; 7 bases line up with TRBD1. The CDR3 totals 14 residues. V shed 6 bases, J shed 5 bases, and the junction held 7 bases outside the gene matches. Germline CDR1 reads MNHNS; CDR2 reads SASEGT. DNA for the CDR3: TGTGCCAGCAGGGCGAACAGGGGACATCAGCCCCAGCATTTT. Translated: CASRANRGHQPQHF.

The chain links TRBV10-1 to TRBJ2-3, with TRBD2 identical over 10 bases. This CDR3 contains 17 residues. The junction had 7 bases not matched to a gene; V was cut back by 2 bases and J by 2 bases. Germline CDR1 and CDR2: WNHNN and SYGVQD (reference sequence). Written as DNA, the CDR3 is TGCGCCAGCAGTGAGGGGACGACTAGCGGGTTCACAGATACGCAGTATTTT. It codes for CASSEGTTSGFTDTQYF.

The rearrangement uses TRBV10-3 and TRBJ1-2, with TRBD1 identical over 7 bases. The junction had 16 bases not matched to a gene; V was cut back by 7 bases and J by 8 bases. The CDR3 runs 15 residues. The germline V gene has CDR1 ENHRY and CDR2 SYGVKD. This CDR3 reads CAITRSTGRTGGYTF. CDR3 in DNA: TGTGCCATCACCAGATCGACAGGGCGAACGGGAGGCTACACCTTC.

J is TRBJ2-5 and V is TRBV9; 7 nucleotides line up with TRBD1. The CDR3 covers 17 residues. CDR1 is SGDLS and CDR2 is YYNGEE in the germline V gene. The trim removed 2 bases at V and 1 base at J, leaving 11 bases unmatched. The CDR3 spells CASSVLSGTAVQETQYF. The CDR3 nucleotides are TGTGCCAGCAGCGTTTTGTCCGGGACAGCCGTCCAAGAGACCCAGTACTTC.

The J gene is TRBJ2-7, the V gene TRBV6-5, with D uncertain. Germline CDR1 MNHEY, CDR2 SVGAGI. This CDR3 region has 15 residues. V was trimmed by 1 base and J by 4 bases, leaving 14 bases between them. CDR3 sequence (DNA): TGTGCCAGCAGTTACTTATACACTGGGGATTACGAGCAGTACTTC. It codes for CASSYLYTGDYEQYF.

The chain employs TRBV5-5 and TRBJ2-5; D may correspond to TRBD1 or TRBD2 (5 bases each). This CDR3 comprises 16 residues. Germline CDR1 is SGHKS and CDR2 is YYEKEE (reference sequence). V was trimmed by 5 bases and J by 4 bases, leaving 21 bases between them. Written as DNA, the CDR3 is TGTGCCAGCAGTCAGAGGGCCGCAGGGCCGGTAGAGACCCAGTACTTC. Encoded protein: CASSQRAAGPVETQYF. Based on the CDR3 plus reference TRBV5-5 and TRBJ2-5, the full variable domain is DAGVTQSPTHLIKTRGQQVTLRCSPISGHKSVSWYQQVLGQGPQFIFQYYEKEERGRGNFPDRFSARQFPNYSSELNVNALLLGDSALYLCASSQRAAGPVETQYFGPGTRLLVL.

The V gene is TRBV28, the J gene TRBJ2-5, with 9 nucleotides matching TRBD2. Trimming removed 4 bases from V and 2 bases from J; junction bases left unmatched: 11. Per the germline V gene, CDR1 is MDHEN and CDR2 is SYDVKM. This CDR3 has 17 amino acids. The CDR3 nucleotides are TGTGCCAGCAGTTCCTACGCTAGCGGGACGATACAAGAGACCCAGTACTTC. Protein: CASSSYASGTIQETQYF.

The V call is TRBV6-5, the J call TRBJ1-1; D gene unclear. The CDR3 runs to 11 residues. In germline, CDR1 is MNHEY, CDR2 SVGAGI. V was trimmed by 5 bases and J by 3 bases, leaving 4 bases between them. In nucleotides, the CDR3 is TGTGCCAGCAGTATGGACACTGAAGCTTTCTTT. Amino acids: CASSMDTEAFF.

The chain uses TRBV6-6 and TRBJ2-1, with 12 positions matching TRBD2. The CDR3 contains 15 residues. Germline-derived CDR1 and CDR2 are MNHNY and SVGAGI (reference sequence). V was pared by 5 bases and J by 7 bases, with 6 bases of the junction left unmatched. The CDR3 coding sequence is TGTGCCAGCAGTGCGCTAGCGGGAGGGCATAATGAGCAGTTCTTC. This translates into CASSALAGGHNEQFF.

The rearrangement uses TRBV4-3 and TRBJ2-3; no definite D call. Looked up from germline, CDR1 is LGHNA and CDR2 is YSLEER. The CDR3 sequence is 14 residues long. V gave up 4 bases and J gave up 0 bases, with 8 bases separating them. CDR3 in amino acids: CASSPTDSTDTQYF. CDR3 bases: TGCGCCAGCAGCCCGACGGACAGCACAGATACGCAGTATTTT.

This sequence joins TRBV7-8 and TRBJ1-5, with D perhaps matching TRBD1 (6 bases). Trimming stripped 1 base from V and 6 bases from J, with 16 bases between. Per the germline V gene, CDR1 is SGHVS and CDR2 is FQNEAQ. CDR3 length equals 16 residues. The CDR3 is CASSLVWGRGGQPQHF. Written as DNA, the CDR3 is TGTGCCAGCAGCTTAGTATGGGGGCGCGGTGGTCAGCCCCAGCATTTT. The full variable domain, completed using reference TRBV7-8 and TRBJ1-5, is GAGVSQSPRYKVAKRGQDVALRCDPISGHVSLFWYQQALGQGPEFLTYFQNEAQLDKSGLPSDRFFAERPEGSVSTLKIQRTQQEDSAVYLCASSLVWGRGGQPQHFGDGTRLSIL.

V gene TRBV27 combines with J gene TRBJ1-2, with TRBD1 matching over 8 bases. With V trimmed by 4 bases and J by 4 bases, 5 bases remained unmatched. CDR1 is MNHEY, CDR2 SMNVEV, per germline (reference sequence). There are 14 residues in the CDR3. Here the CDR3 DNA reads TGTGCCAGCAGTTCCCAGGGGGCCAGCTATGGCTACACCTTC. Its protein is CASSSQGASYGYTF.

This clone was counted a single time. The chain joins TRBV9 to TRBJ2-5; 7 bases map to TRBD1. This CDR3 is built from 18 residues. V gave up 0 bases and J gave up 2 bases; unmatched junction bases: 13. Germline lookup yields CDR1 SGDLS and CDR2 YYNGEE. The CDR3 loop is CASSVDPTGVNPQETQYF. The DNA for the CDR3 is TGTGCCAGCAGCGTAGATCCTACAGGGGTGAATCCACAAGAGACCCAGTACTTC.

J is TRBJ1-1 and V is TRBV10-3; possible D gene TRBD1, 6 bases. V dropped 0 bases and J dropped 2 bases, with 13 bases sitting between them. CDR1 and CDR2 (germline): ENHRY, SYGVKD. The CDR3 has 16 residues. CDR3 coding DNA: TGTGCCATCAGTGAGTCGGGGCAGGGGTCAAACACTGAAGCTTTCTTT. Its protein product is CAISESGQGSNTEAFF.

This clone was seen only a few times. J is TRBJ2-1 and V is TRBV5-4; D call uncertain. The CDR3 extends over 12 amino acids. Looked up from germline, CDR1 is SGHNT and CDR2 is YYREEE (reference sequence). V lost 4 bases, J lost 4 bases, and 6 bases lay in between. The CDR3 is CASSGEYNEQFF. Written as DNA, the CDR3 is TGTGCCAGCAGCGGCGAGTACAATGAGCAGTTCTTC.

This chain joins TRBV9 and TRBJ1-2; 9 bases align to TRBD1. Per the germline V gene, CDR1 is SGDLS and CDR2 is YYNGEE. The V and J ends lost 7 bases and 5 bases, in that order; junction bases with no gene match: 21. The CDR3 loop spans 18 amino acids. The CDR3 here is CASSLALGTGIFGYGYTF. Written as DNA, the CDR3 is TGTGCCAGCTCCTTAGCTCTAGGGACAGGGATTTTTGGGTATGGCTACACCTTC.

This clone was seen only a few times. The J gene is TRBJ1-2, the V gene TRBV25-1, with D tentatively TRBD1 (6 bases). The germline V gene encodes CDR1 MGHDK and CDR2 SYGVNS. Trimming took 8 bases from V and 11 from J, leaving 15 bases between them. The CDR3 contains 11 residues. CDR3 DNA: TGTGCCAGCTCACAGGGTCTTAGTTACACCTTC. Translating gives CASSQGLSYTF.

This clone was recorded a few times. The chain links TRBV7-2 to TRBJ1-5; D possibly corresponds to TRBD1 (6 bases). The CDR3 has 15 amino acids. Germline V gene sequence: CDR1 SGHTA, CDR2 FQGNSA. V was shortened by 5 bases and J by 1 base, with 12 bases between the two germline ends. CDR3 DNA: TGTGCCAGCAGCCCTCGTGGACAGAGCAATCAGCCCCAGCATTTT. It is translated as CASSPRGQSNQPQHF.

The chain carries TRBV7-2 and TRBJ1-1; D not certain. Germline loops: CDR1 SGHTA, CDR2 FQGNSA. There are 15 residues in the CDR3. Trimming left V 0 bases short and J 3 bases short, with 11 bases between. CDR3 in DNA: TGTGCCAGCAGCTTAGCGCCGAGTTTCGACACTGAAGCTTTCTTT. Encoded protein: CASSLAPSFDTEAFF.